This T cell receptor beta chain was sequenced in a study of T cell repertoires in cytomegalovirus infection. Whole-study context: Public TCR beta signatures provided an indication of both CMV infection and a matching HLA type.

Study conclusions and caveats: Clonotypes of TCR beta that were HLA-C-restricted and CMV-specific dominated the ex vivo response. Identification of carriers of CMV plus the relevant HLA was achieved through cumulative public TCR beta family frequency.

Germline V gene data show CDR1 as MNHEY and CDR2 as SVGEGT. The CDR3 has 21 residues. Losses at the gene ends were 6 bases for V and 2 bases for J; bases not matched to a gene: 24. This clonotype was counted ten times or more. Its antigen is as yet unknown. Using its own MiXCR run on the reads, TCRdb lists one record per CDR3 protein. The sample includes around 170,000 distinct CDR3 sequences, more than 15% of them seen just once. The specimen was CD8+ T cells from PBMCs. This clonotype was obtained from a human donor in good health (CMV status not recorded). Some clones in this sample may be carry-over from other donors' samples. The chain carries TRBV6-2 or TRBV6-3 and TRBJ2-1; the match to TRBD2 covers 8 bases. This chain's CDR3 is CASSPHNEASGFFSTYNEQFF. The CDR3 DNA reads TGTGCCAGCAGCCCCCACAATGAGGCTAGCGGGTTTTTTTCCACCTACAATGAGCAGTTCTTC.